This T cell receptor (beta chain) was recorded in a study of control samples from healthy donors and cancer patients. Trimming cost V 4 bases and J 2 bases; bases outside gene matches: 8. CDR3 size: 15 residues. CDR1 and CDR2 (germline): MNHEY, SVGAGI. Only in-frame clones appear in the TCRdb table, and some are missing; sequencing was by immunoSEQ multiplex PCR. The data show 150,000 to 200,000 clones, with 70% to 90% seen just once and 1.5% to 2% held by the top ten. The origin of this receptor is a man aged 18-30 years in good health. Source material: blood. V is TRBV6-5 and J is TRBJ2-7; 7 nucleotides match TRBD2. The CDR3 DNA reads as TGTGCCAGCAGTTCTCCGGGACTATCGGCCTACGAGCAGTACTTC. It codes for CASSSPGLSAYEQYF.